This TCR beta chain came from a study of Ad26.COV2.S vaccination and SARS-CoV-2 variants. Study overall: The COV1001 Ad26.COV2.S trial arm included the donor.

Sequencing was performed with immunoSEQ multiplex PCR; in TCRdb, only in-frame clones are kept and a portion is missing. The sample consists of 410,000 or so clones, 90% of them appearing once. Germline-derived CDR1 and CDR2 are SGHRS and YFSETQ. This CDR3 comprises 14 residues. Trimming took 4 bases from V and 4 from J, leaving 11 bases between them. Treatment in this sample: roughly 19 received Ad26.COV2.S at low or high dose, single or two shots; a few received placebo; per-sample allocation not given. Each sample was drawn 63 days after the first injection (of vaccine or placebo). An Ad26 vector expressing Wuhan-strain SARS-CoV-2 spike constituted the vaccine.

This clonotype originated in a person between 18 and 65 years old who received the Ad26.COV2.S COVID-19 vaccine or a placebo. The sequences come from peripheral blood, collected in a trial of Ad26.COV2.S vaccine versus placebo. This chain joins TRBV5-1 and TRBJ1-4; a possible D gene is TRBD1 (5 bases). The CDR3 protein is CASSRDEINEKLFF. The CDR3 nucleotides read TGCGCCAGCAGCCGGGACGAAATTAATGAAAAACTGTTTTTT.